This TCR beta chain appears in the sequencing data of a study of cytomegalovirus exposure and HLA in healthy donors (TCRdb year 2017). With regard to the full study: According to an earlier analysis of 550 to 700 of the donors, about 190 million T cells yielded over 90 million unique TCR beta sequences and approximately 280 Gb of sequence data. Along with the roughly 700-subject first cohort, a separate validation cohort of approximately 110 different subjects was used. Approximately 300 gigabases of sequencing data and approximately 91 million unique TCR sequences made up an early release that covered several hundred HLA-typed donors. Donor age, sex, ethnicity and CMV serostatus were compiled alongside the repertoire data. Rather than drawing on any new phenotypic data, the later analysis identified candidate immune exposures from TCR beta sequences and the way those sequences occurred across donors. Of the 398 genotyped donors, over 65% fell in the genetic ancestry cluster associated with self-reported Caucasian donors. To predict cytomegalovirus infection status, the study brought together high-throughput TCR immunosequencing, statistical association of individual TCRs with disease status, and machine learning. Every repertoire in the discovery cohort had been generated on one and the same sequencing platform. A later analysis re-analyzed previously published TCR beta repertoires from approximately 700 donors and added high-resolution HLA genotyping to study TCR occurrence patterns. Five DR-DQ haplotypes were handled as single units for association and clustering, since linkage in the cohort was strong. The study aimed to test whether cataloging public T cell receptors could reveal signatures of past pathogen exposure. A later genetic analysis took genome-wide SNP genotypes for about 65% of the 666 donors and used that subset as a discovery cohort. In an earlier analysis of roughly 580 of the donors, high-throughput TCR beta sequencing was used to judge whether each TCR beta V gene segment behaved as functional or pseudogenic. Across 398 genotyped donors of the cohort, an average of about 200,000 unique TCR beta nucleotide sequences per donor were sequenced, and approximately 19% of those sequences were non-productive. The study used immunosequencing to profile the T cell repertoires of about 670 subjects and linked those repertoires to cytomegalovirus serostatus. Typing coverage differed by locus: A, B, C, DRB1 and DQB1 were typed in roughly 620-630 donors, DQA1 in 500 to 550, DPA1 in nearly 610, and DPB1 in just under 490. Both class I and class II loci were covered by HLA typing, at four-digit resolution.

The study at large found these results: A few of the identified cytomegalovirus-associated TCR beta chains were confirmed in vitro to be specific for cytomegalovirus antigens. A later analysis found that TCR association rates varied across HLA loci, with DRB1 alleles showing the most associated TCRs and HLA-C alleles the fewest. A cluster of highly shared sequence variants was judged likely to represent a technical artifact of the sequencing pipeline. Because the 87-base-pair reads could not distinguish some IMGT-functional V segments, including TRBV6-2 and TRBV6-3, those segments were excluded. At a false discovery rate of 0.05, a later analysis linked 16,951 TCR beta sequences to specific HLA alleles. CMV serostatus was the only immune exposure information available for the cohort. It was suggested by the authors that the approach could potentially be generalized to other disease states and immunological phenotypes. The study gave a list of 150 to 200 TCR beta chains associated with cytomegalovirus. Compared with the roughly 720-donor mean, donors in an Asian-associated ancestry cluster had fewer N-insertions in productive TCRs, according to a later genetic analysis. This cohort had only TCR beta chains sequenced, and the lack of alpha or paired-chain data limited which features could be detected. Because some donors lacked HLA typing at each locus, the association tests relied only on the typed subset. Compared with equally common non-associated chains, HLA-associated TCR beta chains in a later analysis were more clonally expanded and had lower generation probabilities. While some public TCRs were present in many individuals, most TCR sequences turned up only very rarely across donors. A later analysis reported that several top co-occurrence clusters appeared linked to parvovirus B19, influenza, CMV and Epstein-Barr virus. Roughly uniform sequencing depth across donors was assumed in presence/absence analyses, although this assumption may not hold. In an earlier analysis of 587 of the donors, most TCR beta V segments appeared in productive rearrangements about 87% or about 30% of the time, broadly matching IMGT annotations. According to a later analysis, most CMV-associated TCR beta chains appeared to be HLA-restricted, and the HLA associations seemed to be driven largely by CMV exposure. A further reported finding was that TCR beta sequences accurately predicted the HLA-A and HLA-B alleles for most subjects in the first cohort. Assigning TCR associations to individual alleles was difficult when HLA alleles, especially DR and DQ, strongly co-occurred. Linkage disequilibrium might explain the correlated functional status among segregating V segments, but an unknown experimental factor could not be excluded. A later genetic analysis associated a missense DCLRE1C variant with V-gene and J-gene trimming of TCR beta chains, and an independent cohort replicated the association. Because counts were too low, 15 or so rarely observed V segments, including chromosome 9 orphons, were excluded from the earlier analysis of some 540 of the donors. In both the original and validation cohorts, the classifier was reported to diagnose cytomegalovirus status with high specificity and sensitivity.

This clone occurred a few times. Its antigen remains unidentified. Nothing much larger sits one base from this clone, and base qualities are not available. The cohort comprised some 700 healthy bone marrow donors. Cohort members were all nominally healthy when sampled, although unrecorded immune exposures were likely present. The donor tested CMV seronegative and was one of the 352 seronegative cohort members. Each donor provided a peripheral blood sample, and peripheral blood mononuclear cells were used for TCR beta sequencing. The Qiagen DNeasy Blood Extraction Kit was used to extract genomic DNA from the blood cell samples. Library method: the immunoSEQ multiplex PCR assay. The multiplex PCR relied on a mix of 60 forward primers for TCR Vbeta segments and 13 reverse primers for TCR Jbeta segments. The CDR3 region of rearranged TCR beta genes was amplified from genomic DNA with a multiplex PCR assay. The Illumina HiSeq System was used to sequence the amplified TCR beta libraries as 87-base-pair reads. The study's processing was this. In a later analysis, about 80 million unique TCR beta chains were counted across the roughly 670 repertoires, and roughly 10 million of these chains were shared by at least two donors. A nearest-neighbor algorithm error-corrected the raw reads and collapsed the reads into unique sequences, merging closely related sequences to remove PCR and sequencing errors. Alignment of CDR3 sequences to IMGT reference sequences was used to assign V, D and J gene segments. For a sequence to be retained, a match of at least six nucleotides was required to both a V gene segment and a J gene segment. A rearrangement counted as productive if the CDR3 had no stop codons and remained in frame with V and J, and every other rearrangement counted as non-productive. CDR3 was defined according to IMGT convention as the region running from the second conserved V-encoded cysteine to the conserved J-encoded phenylalanine. Sequences without an unambiguous match to a single V gene segment were excluded from the earlier analysis of about 600 of the donors. In an earlier analysis of 587 of the donors, V segments were called functional above 56.7% productive rearrangements and were called segregating when the between-donor standard deviation exceeded 5%. A statistical classification framework was built to diagnose cytomegalovirus status from the catalog of TCR beta chain sequences. In a later analysis, TCR nucleotide sequences were compared against IMGT/GENE-DB human TR gene sequences so that V and J genes could be assigned. In a later analysis, CDR3 sequences and most-parsimonious VDJ recombination scenarios were assigned using the TCRdist pipeline. In a later analysis, each TCR beta chain was defined by its CDR3 amino acid sequence together with its V-gene family, and reads lacking a unique V-gene family were excluded. A later analysis removed several hundred highly shared, low-generation-probability nucleotide sequences to deal with suspected cross-contamination and a sequencing artifact. In a later analysis, a clonal expansion index for each public chain was calculated from normalized within-repertoire ranks of inferred template counts. In a later analysis, generation probabilities were computed using a VDJ recombination model fitted to out-of-frame rearrangements, and the results were checked against IGoR. In a later analysis, hypergeometric tests were used to score TCR-TCR, TCR-HLA and TCR-CMV co-occurrence, with a repertoire-size bias correction applied to TCR pairs. A later analysis estimated false discovery rates by permuting HLA or CMV assignments 20 times. In a later analysis, co-occurring TCRs were grouped using DBSCAN, with TCRdist sequence similarity added in when clustering inside HLA-allele-positive subsets. For co-occurrence clustering, repertoires with fewer than 30,000 or more than 120,000 public chains were excluded, along with several repertoires with anomalous nucleotide sharing. TCRdb stores this immuneACCESS table with in-frame sequences only. Part of the clones is absent; in the studies checked, under half of the shortfall reflects unresolved V genes, and no reason is known for the rest. The V and J calls and clone size are taken from that table; D and trimming were inferred from the DNA. Here the sample has more than 140,000 clones; roughly 80% occur a single time. The ten largest clones take up around 1.5% of the sample.

The V end loses 11 bases and the J end loses 4 bases, and a stretch of 18 bases separates them. Taken from the germline V gene, the CDR1 and CDR2 loops are SNHLY and FYNNEI. The CDR3 covers 13 residues, taking in both the cysteine and the phenylalanine. Of the read, only the CDR3 DNA is kept; its 39 bases are in frame from base 1. The sequence links TRBV2 to TRBJ2-7; TRBD1 is perhaps the D gene, given 5 matching bases. Sequencing used PBMCs. The receptor comes from a female donor in good health and CMV-seronegative. CDR3 reads: CAHSETAFYEQYF. DNA sequence: TGTGCCCACTCGGAGACAGCTTTTTACGAGCAGTACTTC. Extended through the reference TRBV2 and TRBJ2-7 proteins, this CDR3 yields the full variable domain: EPEVTQTPSHQVTQMGQEVILRCVPISNHLYFYWYRQILGQKVEFLVSFYNNEISEKSEIFDDQFSVERPDGSNFTLKIRSTKLEDSAMYFCAHSETAFYEQYFGPGTRLTVT.